Listed here are 21 T cell receptor beta chains from one sample, sequenced in a study of molecular identifiers for immune sequencing clone quantification. TCRdb itself ran the PCR reads through MiXCR, one entry per CDR3 protein. The table lists 550,000 to 750,000 distinct CDR3 sequences, 20% of them singletons. The sample consisted of naive CD8+ T cells from blood, with Jurkat cell RNA spiked in. Noted subset: FACS-sorted CD8+CD4-CCR7+CD45RA+ naive T cells. These TCRs come from a human donor in good health. Some libraries in this study had Jurkat cell RNA spiked in.

This clonotype was recorded many times. This chain joins TRBV7-2 and TRBJ2-3; D is possibly TRBD1 (6 bases). CDR1 SGHTA and CDR2 FQGNSA come from the germline V gene. This CDR3 has 16 residues. V was shortened by 6 bases and J by 0 bases, with 16 bases between the two germline ends. The CDR3 nucleotides read TGTGCCAGCAGTTCGCTGGACAGTTACAGCACAGATACGCAGTATTTT. It is translated as CASSSLDSYSTDTQYF.

Regarding this clonotype: Possible read error: a much larger clone is one base away. The chain has TRBV5-1 and TRBJ1-6; no definite D call. Between the trimmed V and J ends, which lost 5 bases and 6 bases, there was a span of 12 bases. The CDR3 has 14 residues. From germline, CDR1 is SGHRS and CDR2 YFSETQ. As DNA, the CDR3 is TGCGCCAGCAGACCAGAAAGTCTTAATTCACCCCTCCACTTT. Its protein product is CASRPESLNSPLHF. The full variable domain, with the rest looked up from reference TRBV5-1 and TRBJ1-6, is KAGVTQTPRYLIKTRGQQVTLSCSPISGHRSVSWYQQTPGQGLQFLFEYFSETQRNKGNFPGRFSGRQFSNSRSEMNVSTLELGDSALYLCASRPESLNSPLHFGNGTRLTVT.

This clonotype showed up many times. The chain joins TRBV7-9 to TRBJ2-7; tentative D call: TRBD2 (5 bases). Per germline, CDR1 SEHNR and CDR2 FQNEAQ (reference sequence). The CDR3 has 13 amino acids. The ends were cut back, 7 bases at V and 0 bases at J, with 10 bases in the middle. CDR3 loop: CASTDYSSYEQYF. CDR3 nucleotides: TGTGCCAGCACCGACTATTCCTCCTACGAGCAGTACTTC.

The V and J genes are TRBV28 and TRBJ2-3; 12 bases line up with TRBD2. Trimming cost V 2 bases and J 3 bases; bases outside gene matches: 6. Per germline, CDR1 MDHEN and CDR2 SYDVKM. CDR3 length: 17 amino acids. The chain's CDR3 is CASSLASGREWTDTQYF. Here the CDR3 DNA reads TGTGCCAGCAGTTTAGCTAGCGGGAGGGAATGGACAGATACGCAGTATTTT.

This clonotype was recorded a few times. This rearrangement joins TRBV30 to TRBJ1-2; D not certain. Germline V gene sequence: CDR1 GTSNPN, CDR2 SVGIG (reference sequence). The length of the CDR3 is 12 residues. The V end lost 0 bases, the J end lost 6 bases, and 8 bases lay between the germline ends. CDR3 protein: CAWSVLINGYTF. For the CDR3, the DNA is TGTGCCTGGAGTGTTCTAATTAATGGCTACACCTTC.

This clonotype was seen repeatedly, ten times or more. An end of the junction does not agree with germline; a read error may underlie this. J is TRBJ2-3 and V is TRBV7-7; D may be TRBD2 (5 bases). Germline CDR1 and CDR2: SSHAT and FNYEAQ (reference sequence). The CDR3 has 13 residues. The CDR3 protein is CASSSREKDTQYF. Written as DNA, the CDR3 is TGTGCTAGCAGCTCCCGGGAAAAAGATACGCAGTATTTT. Based on the CDR3 plus reference TRBV7-7 and TRBJ2-3, the full variable domain is GAGVSQSPRYKVTKRGQDVTLRCDPISSHATLYWYQQALGQGPEFLTYFNYEAQPDKSGLPSDRFSAERPEGSISTLTIQRTEQRDSAMYRCASSSREKDTQYFGPGTRLTVL.

To note about this clonotype: At one end, the junction sequence differs from germline, possibly due to a read error. This chain links TRBV7-8 with TRBJ2-1, with a possible D match to TRBD1 (6 bases). The CDR3 extends over 13 amino acids. Germline lookup yields CDR1 SGHVS and CDR2 FQNEAQ. Here the CDR3 reads CASSLVGAGEQLF. CDR3 DNA: TGTGCCAGCAGCTTAGTGGGGGCGGGTGAGCAGCTCTTC.

This clonotype was seen at least ten times. The CDR3 region is CASSLNRSNNQPQHF. The CDR3 DNA follows: TGTGCCAGCAGCTTAAACAGGAGCAATAATCAGCCCCAGCATTTT. V is TRBV7-3 and J is TRBJ1-5, with D possibly TRBD1 on 5 matching bases. The CDR3 is made up of 15 amino acids. Germline V CDR1 and CDR2: SGHTA, FQGTGA. V lost 1 base and J lost 4, with 11 bases in between. The full variable domain, rest sourced from reference TRBV7-3 and TRBJ1-5, is GAGVSQTPSNKVTEKGKYVELRCDPISGHTALYWYRQSLGQGPEFLIYFQGTGAADDSGLPNDRFFAVRPEGSVSTLKIQRTERGDSAVYLCASSLNRSNNQPQHFGDGTRLSIL.

This clonotype was seen at least ten times. This chain connects TRBV28 to TRBJ2-5; 8 bases map to TRBD1. The CDR3 is 17 amino acids. V was pared by 4 bases and J by 5 bases, with 15 bases of the junction left unmatched. Germline CDR1 reads MDHEN; CDR2 reads SYDVKM. The CDR3 nucleotides read TGTGCCAGCAGTTCACCGACTGACAGGGGTTATTTCGAGACCCAGTACTTC. Protein: CASSSPTDRGYFETQYF.

This clonotype was seen more than once but under ten times. The chain is built from TRBV6-1 and TRBJ1-2; no reliable D call. The CDR3 covers 13 residues. The germline gives CDR1 MNHNS, CDR2 SASEGT. V was trimmed by 2 bases and J by 5 bases, leaving 9 bases between them. The CDR3 region has the DNA TGTGCCAGCAGTGAAATCGGAGGGTATGGCTACACCTTC. Protein: CASSEIGGYGYTF.

The chain recombines TRBV27 with TRBJ1-4, with D possibly being TRBD1 (6 bases). The CDR3 runs 15 residues. V gave up 0 bases and J gave up 8 bases, with 13 bases separating them. CDR1 is MNHEY and CDR2 is SMNVEV in the germline V gene (reference sequence). Here the CDR3 reads CASSLSFGGGEKLFF. The CDR3 nucleotides read TGTGCCAGCAGTTTATCGTTCGGGGGCGGGGAAAAACTGTTTTTT. The full variable domain, completed using reference TRBV27 and TRBJ1-4, is EAQVTQNPRYLITVTGKKLTVTCSQNMNHEYMSWYRQDPGLGLRQIYYSMNVEVTDKGDVPEGYKVSRKEKRNFPLILESPSPNQTSLYFCASSLSFGGGEKLFFGSGTQLSVL.

This clonotype has at least ten counts. J is TRBJ1-5 and V is TRBV7-2; no reliable D call. Germline-derived CDR1 and CDR2 are SGHTA and FQGNSA. The CDR3 covers 13 residues. Trimming removed 1 base from V and 4 bases from J, with 5 bases in between. CDR3 residues: CASSLDTNQPQHF. The CDR3 DNA reads as TGTGCCAGCAGCTTAGACACAAATCAGCCCCAGCATTTT.

In this sample, this clonotype turned up many times. The DNA of the CDR3 is TGCGCCAGCAGCCAAGATGGGTTACAAGAGACCCAGTACTTC. It is translated as CASSQDGLQETQYF. V is TRBV4-1 and J is TRBJ2-5; no clear D. Germline V CDR1 and CDR2: MGHRA, YSYEKL. V was cut by 0 bases and J by 2 bases, with 7 bases left in between. The CDR3 consists of 14 residues.

The V gene is TRBV19, the J gene TRBJ2-7, with TRBD2 matching 8 bases. CDR3 size: 15 residues. V gave up 1 base and J gave up 4 bases; unmatched junction bases: 6. The germline gives CDR1 LNHDA, CDR2 SQIVND (reference sequence). The CDR3 spells CASSIGVASGYEQYF. In nucleotides, the CDR3 is TGTGCCAGTAGTATAGGAGTCGCTAGCGGGTACGAGCAGTACTTC.

This clonotype was recorded many times. The genes are TRBV20-1 and TRBJ1-5; 9 positions match TRBD1. This CDR3 has 16 amino acids. Germline lookup yields CDR1 DFQATT and CDR2 SNEGSKA (reference sequence). With 1 base clipped from V and 2 bases from J, the junction kept 6 bases outside the gene matches. DNA of the CDR3: TGCAGTGCTAGAGGGGACAGGGTGGATGGCAATCAGCCCCAGCATTTT. Amino acids: CSARGDRVDGNQPQHF.

A few counts support this clonotype. The chain recombines TRBV28 with TRBJ2-7; 7 bases line up with TRBD1. The germline V gene encodes CDR1 MDHEN and CDR2 SYDVKM. The CDR3 has 16 residues. V lost 5 bases to trimming and J lost 1 base; unmatched junction nucleotides: 11. The CDR3 nucleotides are TGTGCCAGCAGTACTCCTGACGACAGGGTTTCCTACGAGCAGTACTTC. Its translation is CASSTPDDRVSYEQYF.

As regards this clonotype: A much larger clone differs by one base, so this may be a read error. The V gene is TRBV9, the J gene TRBJ2-1; D is uncertain. CDR1 is SGDLS and CDR2 is YYNGEE in the germline V gene. Trimming removed 9 bases at V and 8 bases at J, with 12 bases between. The CDR3 totals 11 residues. The chain's CDR3 is CANKNEDEQFF. CDR3 bases: TGTGCCAACAAAAACGAGGATGAGCAGTTCTTC. The full variable domain, rest sourced from reference TRBV9 and TRBJ2-1, is DSGVTQTPKHLITATGQRVTLRCSPRSGDLSVYWYQQSLDQGLQFLIQYYNGEERAKGNILERFSAQQFPDLHSELNLSSLELGDSALYFCANKNEDEQFFGPGTRLTVL.

The chain combines TRBV11-3 with TRBJ2-5; D possibly matches TRBD1 or TRBD2 (6 bases each). The ends were cut back, 10 bases at V and 4 bases at J, with 22 bases in the middle. Germline CDR1 SGHNT, CDR2 YENEEA. CDR3 size: 15 residues. DNA for the CDR3: TGTGCCAAGCAATTCCGGGGGCGGGGAGGAGAGACCCAGTACTTC. This encodes CAKQFRGRGGETQYF.

This clonotype was picked up many times. The chain links TRBV5-4 to TRBJ2-3, with TRBD2 identical over 11 bases. This CDR3 contains 16 residues. Per the germline V gene, CDR1 is SGHNT and CDR2 is YYREEE (reference sequence). J was trimmed by 0 bases and V by 4 bases; bases with no gene match: 4. CDR3 region: CASSAGLAESTDTQYF. The DNA for the CDR3 is TGTGCCAGCAGCGCGGGACTAGCGGAAAGCACAGATACGCAGTATTTT.

The chain carries TRBV28 and TRBJ2-7, with TRBD1 as a possible D gene (6 bases). Trimming pared 6 bases from V and 2 bases from J, leaving 17 bases between. This CDR3 contains 15 residues. The germline V gene has CDR1 MDHEN and CDR2 SYDVKM. CDR3 nucleotides: TGTGCCAGCAGGACCCGGGACATCTATGCCTACGAGCAGTACTTC. Translating it yields CASRTRDIYAYEQYF.

About this clonotype: With a much larger clone just one base away, this may be a read error. The genes are TRBV7-9 and TRBJ2-7; 7 nucleotides agree with TRBD1. Germline V lookup: CDR1 SEHNR, CDR2 FQNEAQ (reference sequence). The CDR3 covers 15 residues. The CDR3 DNA follows: TGTGCCAGCAGCCCTAGACAGGGATCAATCTACGAGCGGTACTTC. It yields the protein CASSPRQGSIYERYF.